This record looks at one T cell receptor (beta chain) sequence and its context. The data belong to a study of blood T cell repertoires in COVID-19. Study overall: Spain, Italy and the United States supplied samples that represented acute and convalescent COVID-19. T cells, B-cell-depleted T cells, or PBMCs supplied cDNA or gDNA.

Authors' processing steps: Estimation of nucleated cell counts relied on the amplification of reference gene primers. Libraries were prepared by immunoSEQ multiplex PCR; TCRdb keeps only in-frame clonotypes and omits some of them. V and J calls and clone size are given by that table; D and trimming were obtained from the DNA. The table includes 250,000 to 300,000 clones, 80% to 90% detected once. Germline V gives CDR1 LNHDA, CDR2 SQIVND (reference sequence). V was trimmed by 5 bases and J by 4 bases, leaving 23 bases between them. The CDR3 length is 17 residues. This chain joins TRBV19 and TRBJ1-1, with a possible D match to TRBD1 (6 bases). This receptor was obtained from a man under 40 with active or convalescent COVID-19. Sequenced: peripheral blood. CDR3 DNA: TGTGCCAGTAGTTTGGCTGGCGGGGGCGTTATGGTCACTGAAGCTTTCTTT. Residues: CASSLAGGGVMVTEAFF.